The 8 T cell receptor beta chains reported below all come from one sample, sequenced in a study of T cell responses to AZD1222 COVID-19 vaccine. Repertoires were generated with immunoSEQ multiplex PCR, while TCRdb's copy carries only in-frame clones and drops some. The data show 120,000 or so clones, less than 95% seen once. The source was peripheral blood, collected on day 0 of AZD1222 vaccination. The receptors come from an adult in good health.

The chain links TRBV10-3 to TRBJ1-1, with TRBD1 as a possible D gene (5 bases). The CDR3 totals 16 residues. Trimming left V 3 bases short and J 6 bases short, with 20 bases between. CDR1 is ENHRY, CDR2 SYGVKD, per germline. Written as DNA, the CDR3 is TGTGCCATCAGTGACGAGTCTAGAGAGGGGAGCGCTGAAGCTTTCTTT. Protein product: CAISDESREGSAEAFF.

The CDR3 nucleotides read TGCGCCAGCAGCTTGGGGGACCGGGACAGTGAAAAACTGTTTTTT. It translates to CASSLGDRDSEKLFF. This chain joins TRBV5-1 and TRBJ1-4; 7 bases align to TRBD1. The ends lost 0 bases at V and 7 bases at J; junction bases unmatched: 6. Per the germline V gene, CDR1 is SGHRS and CDR2 is YFSETQ. There are 15 residues in the CDR3.

The CDR3 DNA sequence: TGTGCCTGGACAGGGGGTTTAATCAATCAGCCCCAGCATTTT. Translated, it gives CAWTGGLINQPQHF. The V call is TRBV30, the J call TRBJ1-5; 7 bases match TRBD1. CDR3 length: 14 amino acids. The trim removed 4 bases at V and 3 bases at J, leaving 6 bases unmatched. CDR1 GTSNPN and CDR2 SVGIG come from the germline V gene (reference sequence).

The CDR3 here is CAWSTGGAGRPQHF. CDR3 in DNA: TGTGCCTGGAGTACCGGTGGGGCGGGGCGGCCCCAGCATTTT. The chain employs TRBV30 and TRBJ1-5; weak D call: TRBD1 (5 bases). V lost 2 bases and J 9 bases, leaving 17 bases between the germline ends. CDR1 and CDR2 (germline): GTSNPN, SVGIG (reference sequence). This CDR3 contains 14 residues. The full variable domain, in which reference TRBV30 and TRBJ1-5 provide the parts outside the CDR3, is SQTIHQWPATLVQPVGSPLSLECTVEGTSNPNLYWYRQAAGRGLQLLFYSVGIGQISSEVPQNLSASRPQDRQFILSSKKLLLSDSGFYLCAWSTGGAGRPQHFGDGTRLSIL.

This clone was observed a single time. The CDR3 coding sequence is TGTGCCAGTAGTCCTGACAGGGCCACCTACGAGCAGTACTTC. It translates to CASSPDRATYEQYF. The chain is built from TRBV19 and TRBJ2-7; 7 bases agree with TRBD1. Germline V lookup: CDR1 LNHDA, CDR2 SQIVND (reference sequence). The CDR3 is 14 residues long. V was pared by 5 bases and J by 2 bases, with 6 bases of the junction left unmatched.

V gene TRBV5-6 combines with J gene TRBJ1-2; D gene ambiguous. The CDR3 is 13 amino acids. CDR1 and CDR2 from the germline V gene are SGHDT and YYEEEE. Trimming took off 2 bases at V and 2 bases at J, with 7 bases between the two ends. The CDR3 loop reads CASSLQTNYGYTF. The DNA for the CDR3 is TGTGCCAGCAGCTTACAGACCAACTATGGCTACACCTTC.

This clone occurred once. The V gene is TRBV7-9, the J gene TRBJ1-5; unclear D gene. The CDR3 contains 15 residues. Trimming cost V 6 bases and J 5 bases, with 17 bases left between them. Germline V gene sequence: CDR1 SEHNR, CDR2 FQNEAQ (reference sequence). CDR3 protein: CASSSTWGSDQPQHF. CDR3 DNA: TGTGCCAGCAGTTCTACCTGGGGTAGTGATCAGCCCCAGCATTTT.

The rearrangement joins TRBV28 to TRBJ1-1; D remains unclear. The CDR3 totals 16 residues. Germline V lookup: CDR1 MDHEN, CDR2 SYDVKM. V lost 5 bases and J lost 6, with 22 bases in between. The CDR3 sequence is CASSQADGVLRAEAFF. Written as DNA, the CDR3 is TGTGCCAGCAGTCAGGCCGACGGGGTCCTGAGGGCTGAAGCTTTCTTT.